The entry below describes one TCR beta chain. The sample is drawn from a study of blood T cell repertoires in COVID-19. Clones were sequenced by immunoSEQ multiplex PCR, and TCRdb holds only the in-frame ones, with some missing. The repertoire holds nearly 110,000 clones, approximately 80% seen once, with around 15% in the top ten. The length of the CDR3 is 15 residues. Trimming left V 2 bases short and J 0 bases short, with 8 bases between. Germline values: CDR1 SGHVT, CDR2 SQSDAQ. What was sequenced was peripheral blood. The chain recombines TRBV7-4 with TRBJ1-5; no clear D gene. This TCR was recovered from a woman aged 60-70 years with acute or convalescent COVID-19. The CDR3 nucleotides read TGTGCCAGCAGCTTACTCCGGTATAGCAATCAGCCCCAGCATTTT. This sequence encodes CASSLLRYSNQPQHF.